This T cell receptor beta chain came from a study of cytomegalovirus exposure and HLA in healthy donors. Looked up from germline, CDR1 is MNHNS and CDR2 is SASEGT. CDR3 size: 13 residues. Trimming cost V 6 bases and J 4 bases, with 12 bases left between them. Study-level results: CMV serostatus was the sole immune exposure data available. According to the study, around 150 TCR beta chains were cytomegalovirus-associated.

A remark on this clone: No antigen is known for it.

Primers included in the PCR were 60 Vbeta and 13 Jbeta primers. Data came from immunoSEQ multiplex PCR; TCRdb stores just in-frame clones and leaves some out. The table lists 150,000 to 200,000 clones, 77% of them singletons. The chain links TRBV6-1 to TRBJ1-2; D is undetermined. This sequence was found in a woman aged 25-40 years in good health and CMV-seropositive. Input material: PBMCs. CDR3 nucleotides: TGTGCCAGCAGCGGACTAGGCGCCTATGGCTACACCTTC. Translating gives CASSGLGAYGYTF.